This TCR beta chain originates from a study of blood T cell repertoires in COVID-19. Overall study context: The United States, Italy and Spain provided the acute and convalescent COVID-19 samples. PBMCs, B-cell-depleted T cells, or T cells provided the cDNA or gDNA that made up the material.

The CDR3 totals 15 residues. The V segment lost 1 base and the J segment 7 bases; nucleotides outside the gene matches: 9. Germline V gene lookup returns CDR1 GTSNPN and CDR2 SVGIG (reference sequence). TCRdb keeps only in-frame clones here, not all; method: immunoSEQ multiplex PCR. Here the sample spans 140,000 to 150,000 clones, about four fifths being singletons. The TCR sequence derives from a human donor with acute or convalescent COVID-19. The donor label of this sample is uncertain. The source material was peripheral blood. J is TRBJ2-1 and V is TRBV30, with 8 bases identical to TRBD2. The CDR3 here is CAWSDGAGVGNEQFF. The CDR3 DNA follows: TGTGCCTGGAGTGATGGAGCGGGGGTAGGGAATGAGCAGTTCTTC.